This TCR beta chain was recovered during a study of shared clonotypes between healthy human individuals. Here immunoSEQ multiplex PCR was the method, and the copy in TCRdb shows in-frame clones only, minus some. The sample carries roughly 1,000,000 clones, about 80% recorded once. CDR3 length: 14 residues. The germline V and J ends were trimmed by 3 bases and 0 bases, with 10 bases remaining between them. The germline CDR1 and CDR2 sequences are SGDLS and YYNGEE. V and J are TRBV9 and TRBJ2-7; D uncertain. Sequencing was done on a sample of memory CD4+ T cells from PBMCs. As to subset: CD45RA-negative fraction. This sequence was found in a man aged 18 to 29 in good health. Some clones in this sample may be carry-over from other donors' samples. The CDR3 nucleotides are TGTGCCAGCAGCGAGGGCGTGTTCTCCTACGAGCAGTACTTC. Amino acids: CASSEGVFSYEQYF.